A selection of T cell receptor beta chains follows, all from one sample in a study of control samples from healthy donors and cancer patients. Libraries were prepared by immunoSEQ multiplex PCR; TCRdb keeps only in-frame clonotypes and omits some of them. The sample consists of 150,000 or so clones, approximately 94% of them appearing once. The sample consisted of blood. These receptors all stem from a man aged 35-49 years in good health. Both conserved end residues are trimmed from each CDR3.

cdr3_aa	v_call	j_call
ASSLSGASDTQY	TRBV7-9	TRBJ2-3
ASKGISSGYT	TRBV6-5	TRBJ1-2
ASSYPPPYEQY	TRBV6-2/TRBV6-3	TRBJ2-7
ASSRTLEGDTEAF	TRBV7-6	TRBJ1-1
ASSHLGGDNSPLH	TRBV28	TRBJ1-6
ASSLRAGVAQPQH	TRBV27	TRBJ1-5
ASSQDRFRGYT	TRBV7-2	TRBJ1-2
ASTRTPTGVYGYT	TRBV19	TRBJ1-2
ASSELGAGKNIQY	TRBV6-1	TRBJ2-4
ASSLAAGRDYGYT	TRBV11-2	TRBJ1-2
ASSPDRGTEAF	TRBV18	TRBJ1-1
ASKEQGIHGYT	TRBV6-5	TRBJ1-2
AWSRGTRNTEAF	TRBV30	TRBJ1-1
ASSRGQGGEQY	TRBV7-7	TRBJ2-7
ASSLPQGWGNTIY	TRBV5-6	TRBJ1-3
ASSLSIQGGTSYEQY	TRBV7-6	TRBJ2-7
ASSSRGDSFYGYT	TRBV4-3	TRBJ1-2
ASSLDYYNEQF	TRBV11-3	TRBJ2-1
AWGISGQGNNSPLH	TRBV30	TRBJ1-6
AISRGTGFEAF	TRBV12-3/TRBV12-4	TRBJ1-1
ASRVQGSSEY	TRBV6-5	TRBJ2-7
ASSSTYYQPQH	TRBV6-5	TRBJ1-5
ASSLELPPTYT	TRBV7-2	TRBJ1-2
ASSERYYGYT	TRBV6-1	TRBJ1-2
ATEQGNTIY	TRBV24-1	TRBJ1-3
ASSYPNRDSYEQY	TRBV6-2/TRBV6-3	TRBJ2-7
AISEPAGANYGYT	TRBV10-3	TRBJ1-2
ASSREDRGLYGYT	TRBV27	TRBJ1-2
ASSAGRGRNTEAF	TRBV9	TRBJ1-1
AWSVRAKRKPPNYGYT	TRBV30	TRBJ1-2
AWGSSRRETQY	TRBV30	TRBJ2-5
ASSLAPGGVYNEQF	TRBV5-5	TRBJ2-1
ASSLWGQFWEAF	TRBV5-6	TRBJ1-1
ASADRNYGYT	TRBV5-1	TRBJ1-2
ASGQGQLQNQPQH	TRBV12-5	TRBJ1-5
SAQHVNTEAF	TRBV29-1	TRBJ1-1
ASSTGTGGAPLH	TRBV6-5	TRBJ1-6